This T cell receptor (beta chain) was sequenced in a study of blood T cell repertoires in COVID-19. For the study at large: The study drew acute and convalescent COVID-19 samples from the United States, Italy and Spain.

Trimming removed 4 bases from V and 7 bases from J, with 15 bases in between. CDR3 length equals 15 residues. From germline, CDR1 is SGHKS and CDR2 YYEKEE (reference sequence). Sequencing was performed with immunoSEQ multiplex PCR; in TCRdb, only in-frame clones are kept and a portion is missing. In the table there are 100,000 to 150,000 clones, 84% of which are singletons. The TCR originated in a woman aged 30 to 39 who had recovered from COVID-19. The sample comprised peripheral blood. The genes are TRBV5-5 and TRBJ1-6, with D possibly being TRBD1 (6 bases). DNA for the CDR3: TGTGCCAGCAGCATCTCAGGGGTCGGGAATTCACCCCTCCACTTT. The encoded protein is CASSISGVGNSPLHF.